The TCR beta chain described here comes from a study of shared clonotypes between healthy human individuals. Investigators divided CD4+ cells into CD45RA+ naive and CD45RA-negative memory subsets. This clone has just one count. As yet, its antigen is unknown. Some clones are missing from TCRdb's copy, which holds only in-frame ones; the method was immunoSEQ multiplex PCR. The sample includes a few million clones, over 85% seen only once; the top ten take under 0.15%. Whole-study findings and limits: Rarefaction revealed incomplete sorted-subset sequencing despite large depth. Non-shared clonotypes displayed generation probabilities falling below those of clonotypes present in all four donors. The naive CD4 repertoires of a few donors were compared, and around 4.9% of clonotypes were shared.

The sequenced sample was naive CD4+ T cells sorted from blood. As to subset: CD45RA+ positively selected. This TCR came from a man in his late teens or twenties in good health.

The CDR3 DNA is TGTGCCAGCAGCGGGAGGACTAGCGGCACAGATACGCAGTATTTT. Amino acid sequence: CASSGRTSGTDTQYF. The chain couples TRBV9 to TRBJ2-3; 9 nucleotides align to TRBD2. V trimming: 3 bases; J trimming: 1 base; junction bases outside the gene matches: 3. The germline CDR1 and CDR2 sequences are SGDLS and YYNGEE. The CDR3 runs 15 residues.